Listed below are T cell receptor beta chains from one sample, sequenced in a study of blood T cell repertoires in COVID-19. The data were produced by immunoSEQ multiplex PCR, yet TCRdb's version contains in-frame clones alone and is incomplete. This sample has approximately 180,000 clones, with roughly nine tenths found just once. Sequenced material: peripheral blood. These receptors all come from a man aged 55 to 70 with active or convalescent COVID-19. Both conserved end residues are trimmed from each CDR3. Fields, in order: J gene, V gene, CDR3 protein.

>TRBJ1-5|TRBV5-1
ASSPGQLNQPQH
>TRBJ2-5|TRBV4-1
ASSQERGTRAQY
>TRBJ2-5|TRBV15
ATSRDSGETQY
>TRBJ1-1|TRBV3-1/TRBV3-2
ASSQLEANTEAF
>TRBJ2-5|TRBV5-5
ASSEIAGAGETQY
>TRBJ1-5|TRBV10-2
ASSGGAGQPQH
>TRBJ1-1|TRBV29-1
SAVTGTTEAF
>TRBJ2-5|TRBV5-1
ASSVGRVAGETQY
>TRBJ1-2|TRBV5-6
ASSTGRNYGYT
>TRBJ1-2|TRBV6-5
ASRISGGQTGYT
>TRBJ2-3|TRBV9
ASSSPGGASTDTQY
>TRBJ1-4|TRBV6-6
ASTQGGGTSRRKLF
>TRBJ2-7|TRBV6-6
ASTHRGGIQTEQY
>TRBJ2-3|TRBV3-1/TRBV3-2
ASRQDRGQADTQY
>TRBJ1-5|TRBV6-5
ASSSGGRQPQH
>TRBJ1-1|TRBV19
ASSHRTRGGVLNTEAF
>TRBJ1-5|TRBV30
AWSFGGLSNQPQH
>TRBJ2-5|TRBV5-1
ASSSHGTGGQETQY
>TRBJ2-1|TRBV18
ASSLGLANNQF
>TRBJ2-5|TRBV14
ASSPGGQRGGRGETQY
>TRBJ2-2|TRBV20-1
SASTSGGELF
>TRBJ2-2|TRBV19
ASSSGTANTGELF